The 29 T cell receptor beta chains given below trace back to one sample, sequenced in a study of T-cell memory formation after mild COVID-19. TCRdb processed the 5' RACE reads anew with MiXCR; each CDR3 protein has one entry. The table includes fewer than 200,000 distinct CDR3 sequences, about 20% detected once. The material sequenced was PBMCs or a T cell subset sorted from them (not recorded which). These receptors came from an adult woman who had mild COVID-19 (a few samples of this study predate the infection). Cell type and time point are not known.

The chain has TRBV5-1 and TRBJ1-6, with D maybe TRBD1 (5 bases). Germline V gives CDR1 SGHRS, CDR2 YFSETQ. The CDR3 consists of 13 residues. Trimming left V 4 bases short and J 9 bases short, with 11 bases between. The CDR3: CASSQDGGSPLHF. Here the CDR3 DNA reads TGCGCCAGCAGCCAGGACGGGGGTTCACCCCTCCACTTT.

The rearrangement uses TRBV12-3 or TRBV12-4 and TRBJ1-2, with D uncertain. The CDR3 is made up of 13 amino acids. Trimming took 3 bases from V and 2 from J, leaving 7 bases between them. CDR3 sequence (DNA): TGTGCCAGCAGTTTGAATGAAAACTATGGCTACACCTTC. Translation: CASSLNENYGYTF.

This clonotype was recorded once. The chain is built from TRBV7-2 and TRBJ1-3; tentatively, D is TRBD1 (6 bases). Trimming took 1 base from V and 0 from J, leaving 10 bases between them. This CDR3 has 16 residues. The germline CDR1 and CDR2 sequences are SGHTA and FQGNSA. CDR3 loop: CASSLGGPASGNTIYF. The CDR3 coding sequence is TGTGCCAGCAGCTTAGGGGGGCCCGCCTCTGGAAACACCATATATTTT.

This clonotype was seen only a few times. An end of the junction differs from the germline gene, which may be a read error. V usage is TRBV2 and J usage is TRBJ1-1; 7 bases are a match to TRBD1. Germline CDR1 and CDR2: SNHLY and FYNNEI. This CDR3 is 15 amino acids long. CDR3 sequence (DNA): TGTGCCAGCAGATACAGGGGCCAGATGAACACTGAAGCCTTCTTT. Its translation: CASRYRGQMNTEAFF.

This clonotype was recorded at least ten times. The rearrangement links TRBV10-3 to TRBJ2-7; 8 bases align to TRBD2. CDR3 length: 15 amino acids. V lost 6 bases, J lost 4 bases, and 11 bases stayed unmatched. The V gene's germline CDR1 is ENHRY and CDR2 SYGVKD. The DNA for the CDR3 is TGTGCCATCAGCGGGGGAAGCGGGAGCCAGTACGAGCAGTACTTC. This gives the protein CAISGGSGSQYEQYF.

The V gene is TRBV6-2 or TRBV6-3, the J gene TRBJ2-3; 8 bases are a match to TRBD1. The CDR3 has 15 amino acids. Germline CDR1 is MNHEY and CDR2 is SVGEGT. The trim removed 2 bases at V and 4 bases at J, leaving 5 bases unmatched. CDR3 protein: CASSYHPGQADTQYF. The CDR3 nucleotides are TGTGCCAGCAGTTACCATCCGGGACAGGCAGATACGCAGTATTTT.

This clonotype was found a few times. CDR3 loop: CASSLGYGDSGANVLTF. The CDR3 DNA reads as TGTGCCAGCAGCTTAGGATACGGTGACTCTGGGGCCAACGTCCTGACTTTC. V gene TRBV7-3 combines with J gene TRBJ2-6; D is unclear. The germline V gene encodes CDR1 SGHTA and CDR2 FQGTGA. Trimming cost V 2 bases and J 0 bases, with 11 bases left between them. The CDR3 has 17 amino acids.

The chain joins TRBV24-1 to TRBJ2-1, with no clear D. V was trimmed by 0 bases and J by 9 bases, leaving 8 bases between them. Germline loops: CDR1 KGHDR, CDR2 SFDVKD. CDR3 length: 13 residues. The CDR3 region is CATSDLRASEQFF. DNA of the CDR3: TGTGCCACCAGTGATTTGCGAGCGAGTGAGCAGTTCTTC.

V usage is TRBV30 and J usage is TRBJ1-1; TRBD1 is a possible D gene (5 bases). The germline gives CDR1 GTSNPN, CDR2 SVGIG (reference sequence). V lost 3 bases and J 1 base, leaving 9 bases between the germline ends. The CDR3 is 13 residues long. CDR3 in amino acids: CAWSPDRNTEAFF. In nucleotides, the CDR3 is TGTGCCTGGAGCCCAGACAGGAACACTGAAGCTTTCTTT.

The table lists this clonotype with a few counts. CDR3 amino acids: CASSRKHRANTEAFF. For the CDR3, the DNA is TGTGCCAGCAGCCGAAAGCACAGGGCGAACACTGAAGCTTTCTTT. The V gene is TRBV7-9, the J gene TRBJ1-1, with D possibly matching TRBD1 (6 bases). The CDR3 runs 15 residues. V dropped 5 bases and J dropped 1 base, with 14 bases sitting between them. Germline values: CDR1 SEHNR, CDR2 FQNEAQ (reference sequence).

There are a few counts of this clonotype. The genes are TRBV11-2 and TRBJ2-7, with TRBD2 identical over 12 bases. Germline V lookup: CDR1 SGHAT, CDR2 FQNNGV. V lost 1 base to trimming and J lost 4 bases; unmatched junction nucleotides: 5. This CDR3 spans 16 amino acids. CDR3 bases: TGTGCCAGCAGCTTAGTGACTAGCGGGGGTTTATACGAGCAGTACTTC. It encodes CASSLVTSGGLYEQYF.

The chain employs TRBV20-1 and TRBJ1-4, with a possible D match to TRBD1 (5 bases). Trimming left V 5 bases short and J 7 bases short, with 20 bases between. The CDR3 is 15 residues long. From germline, CDR1 is DFQATT and CDR2 SNEGSKA (reference sequence). The CDR3 DNA is TGCAGTGCTCGGGGGGTCCCGACCTCCCCTGAAAAACTGTTTTTT. Translated, it gives CSARGVPTSPEKLFF.

This sequence joins TRBV7-6 and TRBJ2-5, with D perhaps matching TRBD1 (6 bases). The CDR3 is 13 residues long. Per the germline V gene, CDR1 is SGHVS and CDR2 is FNYEAQ. V gave up 6 bases and J gave up 2 bases, with 10 bases separating them. In nucleotides, the CDR3 is TGTGCCAGCAGGCACAGGGATCAAGAGACCCAGTACTTC. Its protein product is CASRHRDQETQYF.

V is TRBV5-1 and J is TRBJ1-1; 7 bases fit TRBD1. CDR3 length: 16 amino acids. The J segment lost 0 bases and the V segment lost 2 bases, leaving 7 bases of the junction unmatched. Germline CDR1 reads SGHRS; CDR2 reads YFSETQ. The chain's CDR3 is CASSFWDSPMNTEAFF. The CDR3 coding sequence is TGCGCCAGCAGCTTCTGGGACAGCCCAATGAACACTGAAGCTTTCTTT. The whole variable domain, remainder taken from reference TRBV5-1 and TRBJ1-1, is KAGVTQTPRYLIKTRGQQVTLSCSPISGHRSVSWYQQTPGQGLQFLFEYFSETQRNKGNFPGRFSGRQFSNSRSEMNVSTLELGDSALYLCASSFWDSPMNTEAFFGQGTRLTVV.

The chain combines TRBV7-9 with TRBJ2-2; 9 nucleotides align to TRBD1. The CDR3 consists of 17 residues. J gave up 1 base and V 7 bases, and 10 bases lay outside the gene matches. Germline loops: CDR1 SEHNR, CDR2 FQNEAQ (reference sequence). The chain's CDR3 is CASTPPGQGLNTGELFF. Written as DNA, the CDR3 is TGTGCCAGCACCCCGCCGGGACAGGGACTGAACACCGGGGAGCTGTTTTTT. Complete variable domain (other parts from reference TRBV7-9 and TRBJ2-2): DTGVSQNPRHKITKRGQNVTFRCDPISEHNRLYWYRQTLGQGPEFLTYFQNEAQLEKSRLLSDRFSAERPKGSFSTLEIQRTEQGDSAMYLCASTPPGQGLNTGELFFGEGSRLTVL.

This clonotype was detected a few times. This sequence joins TRBV5-1 and TRBJ1-2; TRBD1 agrees at 8 bases. V lost 7 bases and J lost 4; bases outside the gene matches: 12. The germline CDR1 and CDR2 sequences are SGHRS and YFSETQ. The CDR3 spans 15 residues. The CDR3 nucleotides read TGCGCCAGCGATCCTGGACAGGGACCTTCCTATGGCTACACCTTC. Protein product: CASDPGQGPSYGYTF.

J is TRBJ2-3 and V is TRBV5-1, with D tentatively TRBD1 or TRBD2 (7 bases each). Germline CDR1 is SGHRS and CDR2 is YFSETQ. Trimming shortened V by 1 base and J by 4 bases, and 13 bases separated the two germline ends. This CDR3 has 15 residues. CDR3 sequence (DNA): TGCGCCAGCAGCTTGCAGGGGGGGGCGGCAGATACGCAGTATTTT. Residues: CASSLQGGAADTQYF.

The V call is TRBV12-3 or TRBV12-4, the J call TRBJ1-1; D gene uncertain. The CDR3 consists of 14 residues. Trimming stripped 5 bases from V and 0 bases from J, with 10 bases between. Here the CDR3 reads CASSQEILNTEAFF. In nucleotides, the CDR3 is TGTGCCAGCAGTCAAGAAATCCTGAACACTGAAGCTTTCTTT.

This clonotype came up many times. This chain uses TRBV7-6 with TRBJ1-3; a possible D gene is TRBD1 (5 bases). From germline, CDR1 is SGHVS and CDR2 FNYEAQ. The CDR3 spans 15 residues. Between the trimmed V and J ends, which lost 2 bases and 3 bases, there was a span of 11 bases. The CDR3 is CASSLSGGGGNTIYF. DNA of the CDR3: TGTGCCAGCAGCTTATCCGGGGGTGGTGGAAACACCATATATTTT.

This clonotype was counted between two and nine times. The V gene is TRBV6-6, the J gene TRBJ1-1; TRBD1 is a possible D gene (5 bases). Trimming removed 2 bases at V and 4 bases at J, with 11 bases between. Germline-derived CDR1 and CDR2 are MNHNY and SVGAGI (reference sequence). The CDR3 length is 14 residues. The CDR3 reads CASSYIGAATEAFF. CDR3 nucleotides: TGTGCCAGCAGTTACATAGGGGCGGCCACTGAAGCTTTCTTT.

This clonotype was seen a handful of times. This sequence joins TRBV4-2 and TRBJ2-3; the match to TRBD2 covers 8 bases. The V and J ends lost 4 bases and 6 bases, in that order; junction bases with no gene match: 15. Germline V lookup: CDR1 LGHNA, CDR2 YNFKEQ. CDR3 length equals 17 residues. The CDR3 protein is CASSPLRAGAVLDTQYF. CDR3 nucleotides: TGTGCCAGCAGCCCCCTGAGAGCGGGAGCGGTGTTGGATACGCAGTATTTT.

The chain carries TRBV6-5 and TRBJ1-1; D not resolved. The CDR3 is 14 residues long. Germline V lookup: CDR1 MNHEY, CDR2 SVGAGI. Trimming took 2 bases from V and 1 from J, leaving 8 bases between them. The CDR3 is CASSYSVSNTEAFF. The CDR3 nucleotides read TGTGCCAGCAGTTACAGCGTATCGAACACTGAAGCTTTCTTT.

This clonotype was seen a handful of times. The chain employs TRBV2 and TRBJ2-7; D may match TRBD1 or TRBD2 (6 bases each). Trimming cost V 7 bases and J 7 bases, with 14 bases left between them. The CDR3 runs to 12 residues. CDR1 and CDR2 from the germline V gene are SNHLY and FYNNEI. CDR3 sequence: CASTNGGWEQYF. The CDR3 region has the DNA TGTGCCAGCACGAACGGGGGCTGGGAGCAGTACTTC.

This clonotype has just a few counts. The rearrangement links TRBV15 to TRBJ2-1; 10 bases fit TRBD2. V lost 3 bases and J lost 6; bases outside the gene matches: 5. The germline V gene encodes CDR1 LNHNV and CDR2 YYDKDF (reference sequence). The CDR3 sequence is 15 residues long. CDR3 protein: CATSSERGGPNEQFF. CDR3 nucleotides: TGTGCCACCAGCAGCGAGCGGGGGGGCCCCAATGAGCAGTTCTTC.

The chain uses TRBV7-6 and TRBJ2-5; maybe TRBD1 (6 bases). The germline V gene has CDR1 SGHVS and CDR2 FNYEAQ. The CDR3 is 17 residues long. Trimming pared 5 bases from V and 3 bases from J, leaving 22 bases between. The CDR3 region has the DNA TGTGCCAGCAGCCCAAACCCAGAAAGGACAGAAAAAGAGACCCAGTACTTC. Protein product: CASSPNPERTEKETQYF.

The rearrangement links TRBV29-1 to TRBJ2-5; 16 bases line up with TRBD2. The junction had 10 bases not matched to a gene; V was cut back by 7 bases and J by 5 bases. Germline loops: CDR1 SQVTM, CDR2 ANQGSEA. The CDR3 spans 16 residues. The CDR3 DNA sequence: TGCAGCGCCGAAGGGACTAGCGGGGGGGCCGGGGAGACCCAGTACTTC. Its protein product is CSAEGTSGGAGETQYF.

This clonotype was picked up a small number of times. V is TRBV6-5 and J is TRBJ2-1; D may be TRBD1 (5 bases). Germline V gives CDR1 MNHEY, CDR2 SVGAGI. Trimming stripped 2 bases from V and 4 bases from J, with 9 bases between. CDR3 length: 14 amino acids. The chain's CDR3 is CASSYGQGYNEQFF. Here the CDR3 DNA reads TGTGCCAGCAGTTACGGGCAGGGATACAATGAGCAGTTCTTC.

V usage is TRBV7-8 and J usage is TRBJ2-1, with D possibly being TRBD1 (6 bases). The CDR3 loop spans 16 amino acids. V lost 4 bases and J 4 bases, leaving 17 bases between the germline ends. Looked up from germline, CDR1 is SGHVS and CDR2 is FQNEAQ. CDR3 in DNA: TGTGCCAGCAGCTCACCATTGGGGACACTATACAATGAGCAGTTCTTC. This sequence encodes CASSSPLGTLYNEQFF. Together with reference TRBV7-8 and TRBJ2-1, the CDR3 gives the full variable domain: GAGVSQSPRYKVAKRGQDVALRCDPISGHVSLFWYQQALGQGPEFLTYFQNEAQLDKSGLPSDRFFAERPEGSVSTLKIQRTQQEDSAVYLCASSSPLGTLYNEQFFGPGTRLTVL.

This clonotype has more than one count but fewer than ten. This rearrangement joins TRBV2 to TRBJ2-3; D gene uncertain. Germline CDR1 SNHLY, CDR2 FYNNEI. The CDR3 is made up of 14 amino acids. V lost 3 bases and J lost 2, with 9 bases in between. The CDR3 spells CASSEEPPTDTQYF. CDR3 in DNA: TGTGCCAGCAGTGAGGAACCACCCACAGATACGCAGTATTTT.